The 21 T cell receptor beta chains in this list originate from one sample, sequenced in a study of blood T cell repertoires in COVID-19. Repertoires were generated with immunoSEQ multiplex PCR, while TCRdb's copy carries only in-frame clones and drops some. Among under 100,000 clones listed, roughly 85% were seen once. The source material was peripheral blood. The receptors derive from a man younger than 40 with acute or convalescent COVID-19.

In DNA form, the CDR3 reads TGTGCCAGCACTCAACTGGGGGGACCGGCGACCACCGGGGAGCTGTTTTTT. This sequence encodes CASTQLGGPATTGELFF. The rearrangement links TRBV5-6 to TRBJ2-2; maybe TRBD2 (6 bases). In germline, CDR1 is SGHDT, CDR2 YYEEEE. V was clipped by 6 bases and J by 4 bases, with 22 bases between them. This CDR3 contains 17 residues.

The chain recombines TRBV10-1 with TRBJ2-3; TRBD2 agrees at 12 bases. V gave up 0 bases and J gave up 5 bases; unmatched junction bases: 3. Germline-derived CDR1 and CDR2 are WNHNN and SYGVQD (reference sequence). There are 16 residues in the CDR3. CDR3 residues: CASSESTSGSRDTQYF. The CDR3 nucleotides read TGCGCCAGCAGTGAGTCGACTAGCGGGAGCCGAGATACGCAGTATTTT.

This sequence joins TRBV30 and TRBJ2-4, with 7 bases matching TRBD1. CDR1 and CDR2 from the germline V gene are GTSNPN and SVGIG (reference sequence). This CDR3 has 13 amino acids. Trimming took 3 bases from V and 5 from J; bases not matched to a gene: 4. In DNA, the CDR3 is TGTGCCTGGAGCCCAGACAGGGAAAACATTCAGTACTTC. This codes for CAWSPDRENIQYF.

The V gene is TRBV9, the J gene TRBJ2-1, with 8 nucleotides matching TRBD1. CDR3 length: 16 residues. The germline V gene has CDR1 SGDLS and CDR2 YYNGEE. With V trimmed by 3 bases and J by 2 bases, 7 bases remained unmatched. CDR3 loop: CASSAGQGRTYNEQFF. The DNA for the CDR3 is TGTGCCAGCAGCGCCGGACAGGGAAGGACCTACAATGAGCAGTTCTTC.

The chain uses TRBV28 and TRBJ2-7; 10 bases fit TRBD1. This CDR3 comprises 15 residues. V gave up 5 bases and J gave up 5 bases; unmatched junction bases: 9. Germline V gene data show CDR1 as MDHEN and CDR2 as SYDVKM. As DNA, the CDR3 is TGTGCCAGCAGTAACCACGGGACAGGGGATGACGAGCAGTACTTC. It codes for CASSNHGTGDDEQYF.

V gene TRBV4-3 combines with J gene TRBJ1-2; TRBD1 is a possible D gene (5 bases). Germline V gene sequence: CDR1 LGHNA, CDR2 YSLEER. The CDR3 spans 16 residues. The V and J ends lost 7 bases and 5 bases respectively, with 23 bases between them. In nucleotides, the CDR3 is TGCGCCAGCACCGCCAAGATACATCGACAGTCATATGGCTACACCTTC. Protein: CASTAKIHRQSYGYTF.

This sequence joins TRBV5-4 and TRBJ1-4, with TRBD1 matching over 7 bases. The germline gives CDR1 SGHNT, CDR2 YYREEE (reference sequence). Unmatched junction bases numbered 10, after V lost 4 bases and J lost 4 bases. The CDR3 loop spans 16 amino acids. CDR3 sequence: CASSVKTTGFNEKLFF. The CDR3 coding sequence is TGTGCCAGCAGCGTTAAAACGACAGGGTTTAATGAAAAACTGTTTTTT.

The CDR3 DNA reads TGTGCCAGCAGCTTTAATCGACTAGGCCTGAGAGAGCAGTACTTC. It encodes CASSFNRLGLREQYF. This chain joins TRBV13 and TRBJ2-7, with D tentatively TRBD2 (6 bases). The CDR3 is 15 amino acids. Germline CDR1 PRHDT, CDR2 FYEKMQ (reference sequence). Trimming shortened V by 3 bases and J by 7 bases, and 19 bases separated the two germline ends.

The chain uses TRBV11-3 and TRBJ2-3, with TRBD2 matching over 11 bases. Germline V gene sequence: CDR1 SGHNT, CDR2 YENEEA. Unmatched junction bases numbered 2, after V lost 5 bases and J lost 4 bases. There are 14 residues in the CDR3. The CDR3 DNA sequence: TGTGCCAGCAGCCAGGGACTAGCGGCAGATACGCAGTATTTT. Residues: CASSQGLAADTQYF.

This clone has a single count. This chain connects TRBV4-3 to TRBJ2-3, with D perhaps matching TRBD2 (6 bases). CDR1 and CDR2 from the germline V gene are LGHNA and YSLEER. This CDR3 comprises 16 residues. V was cut by 4 bases and J by 1 base, with 15 bases left in between. This CDR3 is CASSRVSGWGTDTQYF. CDR3 nucleotides: TGCGCCAGCAGCCGGGTTAGCGGATGGGGCACAGATACGCAGTATTTT.

The chain combines TRBV6-4 with TRBJ1-2; D is unresolved. The CDR3 spans 15 residues. V was pared by 5 bases and J by 5 bases, with 18 bases between. The V gene's germline CDR1 is MRHNA and CDR2 SNTAGT. The CDR3 region is CASSPRKDGGYGYTF. The CDR3 nucleotides read TGTGCCAGCAGTCCACGGAAGGACGGCGGGTATGGCTACACCTTC.

The chain's CDR3 is CASTPGHSSFNEQYF. In DNA form, the CDR3 reads TGTGCCAGCACGCCGGGACACAGTTCTTTCAACGAGCAGTACTTC. The rearrangement links TRBV7-9 to TRBJ2-7, with TRBD1 as a possible D gene (6 bases). Germline-derived CDR1 and CDR2 are SEHNR and FQNEAQ (reference sequence). The CDR3 is made up of 15 amino acids. Deletions cut 7 bases from V and 5 bases from J, with 21 bases between.

CDR3 in amino acids: CASSLLGDRAGQPQHF. CDR3 nucleotide sequence: TGTGCCAGCAGCTTATTAGGGGACAGGGCAGGTCAGCCCCAGCATTTT. The chain is built from TRBV7-8 and TRBJ1-5; TRBD1 aligns across 9 bases. The trim removed 2 bases at V and 6 bases at J, leaving 8 bases unmatched. The CDR3 has 16 residues. CDR1 and CDR2 (germline): SGHVS, FQNEAQ. Combining the CDR3 with reference TRBV7-8 and TRBJ1-5 gives the whole variable domain GAGVSQSPRYKVAKRGQDVALRCDPISGHVSLFWYQQALGQGPEFLTYFQNEAQLDKSGLPSDRFFAERPEGSVSTLKIQRTQQEDSAVYLCASSLLGDRAGQPQHFGDGTRLSIL.

This chain links TRBV7-9 with TRBJ2-1; D is ambiguous. Trimming stripped 1 base from V and 7 bases from J, with 8 bases between. This CDR3 contains 13 residues. CDR1 SEHNR and CDR2 FQNEAQ come from the germline V gene (reference sequence). CDR3 DNA sequence: TGTGCCAGCAGCTTAGGAGGAGAGAATGAGCAGTTCTTC. This gives the protein CASSLGGENEQFF.

The chain employs TRBV30 and TRBJ2-2, with a possible D match to TRBD2 (5 bases). V was shortened by 1 base and J by 6 bases, with 15 bases between the two germline ends. The CDR3 has 15 residues. Germline V CDR1 and CDR2: GTSNPN, SVGIG (reference sequence). The CDR3 DNA is TGTGCCTGGAGTGGGCCCGGGGTACGATCCGGGGAGCTGTTTTTT. This encodes CAWSGPGVRSGELFF.

This clone was counted only a few times. The chain is built from TRBV6-1 and TRBJ1-1; tentative D call: TRBD1 (5 bases). The CDR3 has 13 amino acids. Trimming took 3 bases from V and 1 from J, leaving 6 bases between them. CDR1 MNHNS and CDR2 SASEGT come from the germline V gene. The CDR3 DNA is TGTGCCAGCAGTGACAGGGAGAACACTGAAGCTTTCTTT. It codes for CASSDRENTEAFF.

V gene TRBV19 combines with J gene TRBJ2-7; 7 bases line up with TRBD1. CDR3 length: 16 residues. V shed 5 bases and J 2 bases; nucleotides not matched to a gene: 12. Per germline, CDR1 LNHDA and CDR2 SQIVND (reference sequence). The CDR3 here is CASSPGTAEIAYEQYF. In nucleotides, the CDR3 is TGTGCCAGTAGTCCCGGGACAGCTGAAATTGCCTACGAGCAGTACTTC. Filled out from reference TRBV19 and TRBJ2-7, the complete variable domain reads DGGITQSPKYLFRKEGQNVTLSCEQNLNHDAMYWYRQDPGQGLRLIYYSQIVNDFQKGDIAEGYSVSREKKESFPLTVTSAQKNPTAFYLCASSPGTAEIAYEQYFGPGTRLTVT.

The chain employs TRBV11-2 and TRBJ2-3; possibly TRBD2 for D (6 bases). V was shortened by 0 bases and J by 3 bases, with 13 bases between the two germline ends. Per the germline V gene, CDR1 is SGHAT and CDR2 is FQNNGV. The CDR3 covers 16 residues. DNA of the CDR3: TGTGCCAGCAGCTTAGATCTTAGCGGTAAAACAGATACGCAGTATTTT. Translating gives CASSLDLSGKTDTQYF.

J is TRBJ1-6 and V is TRBV3-1 (or the pseudogene TRBV3-2); D call uncertain. The V end lost 2 bases, the J end lost 8 bases, and 4 bases lay between the germline ends. Per the germline V gene, CDR1 is LGHDT and CDR2 is YNNKEL (reference sequence). The CDR3 contains 12 residues. As DNA, the CDR3 is TGTGCCAGCAGCCAAATATATTCACCCCTCCACTTT. Encoded protein: CASSQIYSPLHF.

The chain combines TRBV19 with TRBJ2-7, with D possibly matching TRBD2 (5 bases). The V end was cut by 8 bases, the J end by 3 bases, with 14 bases between. This CDR3 contains 13 residues. The V gene's germline CDR1 is LNHDA and CDR2 SQIVND (reference sequence). Written as DNA, the CDR3 is TGTGCCAGTGTGCGGGCCGGAAGCTACGAGCAGTACTTC. Translated, it gives CASVRAGSYEQYF.

V usage is TRBV10-3 and J usage is TRBJ1-3, with D unclear. V was pared by 6 bases and J by 0 bases, with 9 bases between. The CDR3 loop spans 14 amino acids. Germline CDR1 reads ENHRY; CDR2 reads SYGVKD. In nucleotides, the CDR3 is TGTGCCATCAGGGCCCAGTCCTCTGGAAACACCATATATTTT. The encoded protein is CAIRAQSSGNTIYF.